A single count supports the clone carrying this T cell receptor beta chain. V shed 7 bases and J 1 base; nucleotides not matched to a gene: 2. The CDR3 runs to 15 residues. Germline V gene lookup returns CDR1 MNHNS and CDR2 SASEGT. The entry originates in a study of technical replicates of blood from several donors. Repertoires were generated with immunoSEQ multiplex PCR, while TCRdb's copy carries only in-frame clones and drops some. The sample lists 85,000 to 100,000 clones, roughly 95% occurring once. V gene TRBV6-1 combines with J gene TRBJ2-2; 11 nucleotides align to TRBD2. Specimen: T cells isolated from PBMCs. This sequence originates from a human donor in good health. CDR3 protein: CASKGTSGNTGELFF. The DNA for the CDR3 is TGTGCCAGCAAAGGGACTAGCGGGAACACCGGGGAGCTGTTTTTT.